This TCR beta chain originates from a study of CD8 T cells in Susac syndrome. The table lists this clonotype with a count of one. The CDR3 contains 15 residues. The V gene's germline CDR1 is DFQATT and CDR2 SNEGSKA (reference sequence). V dropped 0 bases and J dropped 4 bases, with 13 bases sitting between them. RNA in amounts of 0.5 to 1 ug was reverse transcribed with random hexamers. Via MiXCR, TCRdb re-called the immunoSEQ multiplex PCR reads, giving one row per CDR3 protein. The sample yields some 260,000 distinct CDR3 sequences, just over 90% seen once. Material: CD4+ T cells from PBMCs. The sequence was obtained from a human donor with multiple sclerosis. V gene TRBV20-1 combines with J gene TRBJ1-5; unclear D gene. CDR3 nucleotides: TGCAGTGCTAGAGATGCCCCAGGAAGGAATCAGCCCCAGCATTTT. Amino acid sequence: CSARDAPGRNQPQHF.